These 20 T cell receptor beta chains share one sample of origin, sequenced in a study of identifying expanded T cells in peripheral blood (dated by TCRdb to between 2018 and 2021). The library was built by means of the immunoSEQ multiplex PCR assay. TCRdb took this table from immuneACCESS and kept in-frame rearrangements with V and J called. Such tables lack part of the clones; where checked against another copy, unresolved V genes explain under half of the gap, and the rest is unexplained. Counted in this sample were more than 85,000 clones; approximately 88% of them appeared once. The ten top clones hold roughly 13% of the sample. Material for sequencing was blood. The receptor set was obtained from a person between 18 and 75 years old in good health.

The CDR3 DNA reads as TGTGCCATCAGTGTCGAGGCTAACTATGGCTACACCTTC. It encodes CAISVEANYGYTF. The chain recombines TRBV10-3 with TRBJ1-2, with D uncertain. V lost 4 bases and J lost 0, with 6 bases in between. Germline loops: CDR1 ENHRY, CDR2 SYGVKD. The CDR3 consists of 13 residues.

Here the CDR3 DNA reads TGTGCCAGTAGTATTGGTCAGACTATCAATCAGCCCCAGCATTTT. Translation: CASSIGQTINQPQHF. V is TRBV19 and J is TRBJ1-5; D gene ambiguous. V was pared by 3 bases and J by 3 bases, with 12 bases between. Germline CDR1 is LNHDA and CDR2 is SQIVND (reference sequence). This CDR3 contains 15 residues.

The V and J genes are TRBV5-4 and TRBJ1-2; possible D gene TRBD1, 6 bases. This CDR3 region has 15 residues. The ends were cut back, 0 bases at V and 4 bases at J, with 13 bases in the middle. In germline, CDR1 is SGHNT, CDR2 YYREEE (reference sequence). The CDR3 sequence is CASSLDAGRGYGYTF. Here the CDR3 DNA reads TGTGCCAGCAGCTTGGATGCGGGCAGGGGCTATGGCTACACCTTC.

The gene calls are TRBV7-2 and TRBJ2-7; 7 bases line up with TRBD1. CDR1 is SGHTA, CDR2 FQGNSA, per germline. The V segment lost 4 bases and the J segment 3 bases; nucleotides outside the gene matches: 9. CDR3 length: 15 residues. CDR3 bases: TGTGCCAGCAGCTCAGCGTCGGGACAGCACTACGAGCAGTACTTC. It codes for CASSSASGQHYEQYF.

Points on this clone: Other nucleotide sequences in the sample specify the same CDR3. The chain has TRBV5-1 and TRBJ2-5; TRBD2 matches 8 bases. The germline gives CDR1 SGHRS, CDR2 YFSETQ. V gave up 0 bases and J gave up 2 bases; unmatched junction bases: 0. The CDR3 extends over 14 amino acids. The CDR3 DNA reads as TGCGCCAGCAGCTTGGCGGGGGGGCAAGAGACCCAGTACTTC. As protein: CASSLAGGQETQYF. The full variable domain, rest sourced from reference TRBV5-1 and TRBJ2-5, is KAGVTQTPRYLIKTRGQQVTLSCSPISGHRSVSWYQQTPGQGLQFLFEYFSETQRNKGNFPGRFSGRQFSNSRSEMNVSTLELGDSALYLCASSLAGGQETQYFGPGTRLLVL.

This clone appeared a single time. V gene TRBV25-1 combines with J gene TRBJ2-5; TRBD1 matches 9 bases. From germline, CDR1 is MGHDK and CDR2 SYGVNS. The CDR3 spans 15 residues. V dropped 2 bases and J dropped 4; count of bases not matched to a gene: 5. CDR3 DNA: TGTGCCAGCAGTGAAGCGGGACAGGGCACAGAGACCCAGTACTTC. It specifies CASSEAGQGTETQYF. Full variable domain (outside the CDR3, taken from reference TRBV25-1 and TRBJ2-5): EADIYQTPRYLVIGTGKKITLECSQTMGHDKMYWYQQDPGMELHLIHYSYGVNSTEKGDLSSESTVSRIRTEHFPLTLESARPSHTSQYLCASSEAGQGTETQYFGPGTRLLVL.

The gene calls are TRBV25-1 and TRBJ2-2, with a tentative D call TRBD1 (6 bases). The CDR3 spans 17 residues. V dropped 3 bases and J dropped 2 bases, with 16 bases sitting between them. The germline V gene encodes CDR1 MGHDK and CDR2 SYGVNS. The CDR3 nucleotides are TGTGCCAGCAGTGATACCACCAGGGGCAGTAACACCGGGGAGCTGTTTTTT. Translated, it gives CASSDTTRGSNTGELFF.

CDR3 region: CASSPGHQTQETQYF. CDR3 nucleotides: TGTGCCAGCTCACCGGGACACCAAACCCAAGAGACCCAGTACTTC. The rearrangement links TRBV18 to TRBJ2-5; D is perhaps TRBD1 (6 bases). The germline V and J ends were trimmed by 3 bases and 1 base, with 12 bases remaining between them. Germline V CDR1 and CDR2: KGHSH, LQKENI. There are 15 residues in the CDR3.

DNA of the CDR3: TGCGCCAGCAGCCAAACAACTAATGAAAAACTGTTTTTT. Translated: CASSQTTNEKLFF. The V and J genes are TRBV4-1 and TRBJ1-4; D gene ambiguous. The ends were cut back, 2 bases at V and 0 bases at J, with 1 base in the middle. CDR3 size: 13 residues. Germline values: CDR1 MGHRA, CDR2 YSYEKL.

V gene TRBV29-1 combines with J gene TRBJ2-3; TRBD2 might be the D (6 bases). The V gene's germline CDR1 is SQVTM and CDR2 ANQGSEA. V was trimmed by 4 bases and J by 10 bases, leaving 15 bases between them. The CDR3 extends over 12 amino acids. In DNA, the CDR3 is TGCAGCGTTGGGCGGGGAAGCGGGTCGCAGTATTTT. This translates into CSVGRGSGSQYF.

This chain connects TRBV4-3 to TRBJ1-4, with 8 bases that match TRBD1. There are 16 residues in the CDR3. Germline CDR1 is LGHNA and CDR2 is YSLEER. V gave up 4 bases and J gave up 3 bases; unmatched junction bases: 7. CDR3 region: CASSLTQGGPNEKLFF. The DNA for the CDR3 is TGCGCCAGCAGCCTCACACAGGGGGGACCTAATGAAAAACTGTTTTTT.

J is TRBJ1-1 and V is TRBV28; D is ambiguous. Trimming took off 6 bases at V and 7 bases at J, with 9 bases between the two ends. The germline V gene has CDR1 MDHEN and CDR2 SYDVKM. CDR3 length equals 11 residues. The chain's CDR3 is CASRTYSEAFF. DNA of the CDR3: TGTGCCAGCAGAACCTACAGTGAAGCTTTCTTT.

A few counts support this clone. J is TRBJ2-3 and V is TRBV5-6; D ambiguous. V shed 4 bases and J shed 5 bases, with 11 bases lying between them. The germline V gene encodes CDR1 SGHDT and CDR2 YYEEEE. The CDR3 has 13 amino acids. CDR3 nucleotide sequence: TGTGCCAGCAGCCTGGTGAAGGTAGATACGCAGTATTTT. This encodes CASSLVKVDTQYF.

The chain has TRBV7-3 and TRBJ2-3; 8 nucleotides agree with TRBD2. The CDR3 length is 16 residues. Germline loops: CDR1 SGHTA, CDR2 FQGTGA. The trim removed 5 bases at V and 1 base at J, leaving 8 bases unmatched. CDR3 loop: CASSPKTSVGTDTQYF. The CDR3 nucleotides read TGTGCCAGCAGCCCCAAGACTAGCGTGGGCACAGATACGCAGTATTTT.

The rearrangement joins TRBV6-6 to TRBJ1-1; 9 bases are shared with TRBD1. This CDR3 has 14 residues. Germline CDR1 and CDR2: MNHNY and SVGAGI (reference sequence). Trimming cost V 5 bases and J 1 base; bases outside gene matches: 2. The CDR3 nucleotides read TGTGCCAGCAGTGGGGGACAGGGGAACACTGAAGCTTTCTTT. This translates into CASSGGQGNTEAFF.

The V call is TRBV5-4, the J call TRBJ1-1; no clear D. Per the germline V gene, CDR1 is SGHNT and CDR2 is YYREEE (reference sequence). Trimming removed 0 bases from V and 1 base from J, with 7 bases in between. The CDR3 spans 14 residues. CDR3 amino acids: CASSLDNRNTEAFF. CDR3 coding DNA: TGTGCCAGCAGCTTGGACAACAGGAACACTGAAGCTTTCTTT.

The chain is built from TRBV19 and TRBJ1-4, with 8 positions matching TRBD1. CDR1 and CDR2 (germline): LNHDA, SQIVND (reference sequence). This CDR3 spans 15 amino acids. V lost 7 bases and J lost 2; bases outside the gene matches: 6. CDR3 region: CASNDRGSTNEKLFF. In DNA form, the CDR3 reads TGTGCCAGTAATGACAGGGGATCCACTAATGAAAAACTGTTTTTT.

This chain links TRBV7-8 with TRBJ2-1; TRBD2 agrees at 16 bases. Germline assignment: CDR1 SGHVS and CDR2 FQNEAQ. With 4 bases clipped from V and 7 bases from J, the junction kept 4 bases outside the gene matches. CDR3 length equals 16 residues. The CDR3 nucleotides are TGTGCCAGCAGCTCGGGACTAGCGGGAGGGCCGAATGAGCAGTTCTTC. Amino acid sequence: CASSSGLAGGPNEQFF.

This chain uses TRBV28 with TRBJ2-1, with D unresolved. Germline CDR1 and CDR2: MDHEN and SYDVKM. This CDR3 is 15 amino acids long. V lost 2 bases and J lost 6, with 14 bases in between. In DNA form, the CDR3 reads TGTGCCAGCAGTTTAAGCCCAGGTGGGGTCAATGAGCAGTTCTTC. Translation gives CASSLSPGGVNEQFF.

This clone was seen only once. V gene TRBV2 combines with J gene TRBJ2-1; 9 bases agree with TRBD2. The trim removed 4 bases at V and 8 bases at J, leaving 6 bases unmatched. The germline gives CDR1 SNHLY, CDR2 FYNNEI. This CDR3 is built from 14 residues. CDR3 residues: CASSGSGGRYEQFF. CDR3 nucleotides: TGTGCCAGCAGTGGCAGCGGGGGGAGGTATGAGCAGTTCTTC.